One sample yielded the 17 T cell receptor beta chains listed below, sequenced in a study of CD8 T cells in ankylosing spondylitis. TCRdb passed the 5' RACE reads through MiXCR, listing each CDR3 protein once. This table has more than 200,000 distinct CDR3 sequences, 20% to 30% appearing once. The material sequenced was blood, either unsorted or a sorted T cell fraction (not recorded which). These receptors all stem from a male donor with ankylosing spondylitis or in good health (not recorded which).

The table lists this clonotype with a few counts. The CDR3 sequence: CSGGGGELQETQYF. As DNA, the CDR3 is TGCAGCGGGGGGGGAGGGGAGCTCCAAGAGACCCAGTACTTC. This chain joins TRBV29-1 and TRBJ2-5; the match to TRBD2 covers 7 bases. Germline-derived CDR1 and CDR2 are SQVTM and ANQGSEA. CDR3 length: 14 amino acids. Trimming removed 7 bases from V and 1 base from J; junction bases left unmatched: 9.

This clonotype was picked up many times. In nucleotides, the CDR3 is TGCGCCAGCAGCTTGACTGGAAACACCATATATTTT. Residues: CASSLTGNTIYF. V is TRBV5-1 and J is TRBJ1-3; D is unresolved. The CDR3 is 12 amino acids. The germline V gene encodes CDR1 SGHRS and CDR2 YFSETQ. The germline V and J ends were trimmed by 1 base and 2 bases, with 1 base remaining between them.

This clonotype was picked up a small number of times. The V and J genes are TRBV29-1 and TRBJ2-7, with D unresolved. V dropped 7 bases and J dropped 0 bases, with 13 bases sitting between them. The germline V gene has CDR1 SQVTM and CDR2 ANQGSEA. This CDR3 region has 13 residues. This chain's CDR3 is CSAQTPSSYEQYF. CDR3 nucleotides: TGCAGCGCGCAGACCCCGAGCTCCTACGAGCAGTACTTC.

The gene calls are TRBV12-3 or TRBV12-4 and TRBJ1-1, with D possibly being TRBD1 (6 bases). This CDR3 comprises 15 residues. V lost 1 base and J lost 4, with 13 bases in between. The CDR3 loop reads CASSLGRGRVTEAFF. CDR3 DNA sequence: TGTGCCAGCAGTTTAGGCAGGGGCAGGGTCACTGAAGCTTTCTTT.

The rearrangement uses TRBV29-1 and TRBJ2-3; 8 bases fit TRBD2. With 7 bases clipped from V and 3 bases from J, the junction kept 9 bases outside the gene matches. From germline, CDR1 is SQVTM and CDR2 ANQGSEA. This CDR3 has 14 residues. DNA of the CDR3: TGCAGCGCAAGAGAGCGGGGGAGGACAGATACGCAGTATTTT. Translated: CSARERGRTDTQYF.

CDR3 sequence (DNA): TGTGCCAGCAGCCAACACGCGAAAGGGGCTTTCTTT. Translation gives CASSQHAKGAFF. J is TRBJ1-1 and V is TRBV3-1; the D is unclear. The V gene lost 2 bases and the J gene lost 11 bases, with 12 bases spanning the gap. Germline-derived CDR1 and CDR2 are LGHDT and YNNKEL (reference sequence). This CDR3 comprises 12 residues. Variable domain in full (rest from reference TRBV3-1 and TRBJ1-1): DTAVSQTPKYLVTQMGNDKSIKCEQNLGHDTMYWYKQDSKKFLKIMFSYNNKELIINETVPNRFSPKSPDKAHLNLHINSLELGDSAVYFCASSQHAKGAFFGQGTRLTVV.

The sample holds many counts of this clonotype. DNA of the CDR3: TGTGCCAGCAGCTTGGTTGGGTACACTGAAGCTTTCTTT. It specifies CASSLVGYTEAFF. The V call is TRBV5-5, the J call TRBJ1-1; D is uncertain. CDR3 length: 13 residues. CDR1 SGHKS and CDR2 YYEKEE come from the germline V gene (reference sequence). V was clipped by 0 bases and J by 3 bases, with 6 bases between them.

This clonotype was counted at least ten times. CDR3 nucleotide sequence: TGTGCCAGCAGCTCCCCACACCTTAACTATGGCTACACCTTC. Translating gives CASSSPHLNYGYTF. The rearrangement links TRBV7-8 to TRBJ1-2; no clear D. The germline V and J ends were trimmed by 4 bases and 1 base, with 10 bases remaining between them. The length of the CDR3 is 14 residues. The germline V gene has CDR1 SGHVS and CDR2 FQNEAQ. The variable domain in full, completed from reference TRBV7-8 and TRBJ1-2, reads GAGVSQSPRYKVAKRGQDVALRCDPISGHVSLFWYQQALGQGPEFLTYFQNEAQLDKSGLPSDRFFAERPEGSVSTLKIQRTQQEDSAVYLCASSSPHLNYGYTFGSGTRLTVV.

The genes are TRBV7-6 and TRBJ2-2, with D unclear. Germline CDR1 SGHVS, CDR2 FNYEAQ. This CDR3 is 11 amino acids long. The V end was cut by 3 bases, the J end by 9 bases, with 5 bases between. CDR3 residues: CASSFSRELFF. The CDR3 nucleotides are TGTGCCAGCAGCTTTTCAAGGGAGCTGTTTTTT.

This chain joins TRBV5-7 and TRBJ2-7; D is perhaps TRBD1 (5 bases). TRBV5-7 counts as an open reading frame of uncertain function. Deletions cut 4 bases from V and 6 bases from J, with 14 bases between. The CDR3 is 13 residues long. DNA of the CDR3: TGTGCCAGCAGCCCCGGCCATGGGGCCGAGCAGTACTTC. Protein: CASSPGHGAEQYF.

This clonotype was seen many times. The V gene is TRBV5-1, the J gene TRBJ2-5, with D unclear. V was cut by 0 bases and J by 5 bases, with 5 bases left in between. Germline V gene lookup returns CDR1 SGHRS and CDR2 YFSETQ. This CDR3 is 12 amino acids long. The CDR3 here is CASSLVPETQYF. The CDR3, as DNA: TGCGCCAGCAGCTTGGTTCCGGAGACCCAGTACTTC.

This chain joins TRBV6-1 and TRBJ2-7; 9 nucleotides align to TRBD1. This CDR3 spans 14 amino acids. Germline CDR1 is MNHNS and CDR2 is SASEGT. V lost 6 bases, J lost 2 bases, and 5 bases stayed unmatched. CDR3 DNA: TGTGCCAGCAGGCCTAACAGGGGGCCCTACGAGCAGTACTTC. Its protein is CASRPNRGPYEQYF.

The gene calls are TRBV12-3 or TRBV12-4 and TRBJ2-2; 14 bases match TRBD2. Trimming took 5 bases from V and 4 from J; bases not matched to a gene: 3. The CDR3 loop spans 16 amino acids. CDR3: CASSRLAGGITGELFF. The CDR3 nucleotides are TGTGCCAGCAGTCGACTAGCGGGGGGGATCACCGGGGAGCTGTTTTTT.

The chain has TRBV12-3 or TRBV12-4 and TRBJ1-3; 7 nucleotides agree with TRBD1. The V and J ends lost 3 bases and 5 bases, in that order; junction bases with no gene match: 10. The CDR3 loop spans 16 amino acids. CDR3 residues: CASSLGLTGSRNTIYF. The CDR3 DNA is TGTGCCAGCAGTTTGGGATTGACAGGGTCCAGAAACACCATATATTTT.

This clonotype was seen repeatedly, ten times or more. The chain has TRBV7-3 and TRBJ1-5; maybe TRBD1 (5 bases). Trimming removed 2 bases from V and 0 bases from J, with 23 bases in between. Germline values: CDR1 SGHTA, CDR2 FQGTGA. This CDR3 comprises 20 residues. In nucleotides, the CDR3 is TGTGCCAGCAGCTTACGGGTCGAGGGGCCCGAACCTTATAGCAATCAGCCCCAGCATTTT. Its protein is CASSLRVEGPEPYSNQPQHF.

This clonotype was counted at least ten times. V gene TRBV4-2 combines with J gene TRBJ1-6, with D hard to call. Germline V gene data show CDR1 as LGHNA and CDR2 as YNFKEQ. Trimming cost V 2 bases and J 10 bases, with 9 bases left between them. The CDR3 has 13 residues. The CDR3 reads CASSQREESPLHF. For the CDR3, the DNA is TGTGCCAGCAGCCAACGAGAGGAATCACCCCTCCACTTT.

The rearrangement uses TRBV6-4 and TRBJ1-6; 8 nucleotides line up with TRBD1. Germline V gives CDR1 MRHNA, CDR2 SNTAGT. V lost 6 bases and J lost 12; bases outside the gene matches: 10. The CDR3 sequence is 14 residues long. The CDR3 coding sequence is TGTGCCAGCAGGGAAACAGGGGGGTTCGGACCCCTCCACTTT. Translating it yields CASRETGGFGPLHF.